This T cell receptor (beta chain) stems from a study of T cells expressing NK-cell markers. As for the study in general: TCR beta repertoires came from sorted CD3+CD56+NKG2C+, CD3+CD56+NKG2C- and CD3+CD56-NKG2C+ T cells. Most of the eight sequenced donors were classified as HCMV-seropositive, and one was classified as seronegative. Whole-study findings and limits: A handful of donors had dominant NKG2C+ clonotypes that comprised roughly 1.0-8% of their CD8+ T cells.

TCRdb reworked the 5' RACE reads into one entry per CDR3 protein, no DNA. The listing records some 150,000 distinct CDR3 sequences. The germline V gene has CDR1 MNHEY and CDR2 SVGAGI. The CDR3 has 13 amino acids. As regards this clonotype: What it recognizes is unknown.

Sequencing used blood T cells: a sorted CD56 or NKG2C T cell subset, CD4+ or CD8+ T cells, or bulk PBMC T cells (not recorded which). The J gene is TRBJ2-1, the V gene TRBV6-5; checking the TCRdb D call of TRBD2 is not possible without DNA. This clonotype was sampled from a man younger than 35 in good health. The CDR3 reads CASSYSRGDEQFF.